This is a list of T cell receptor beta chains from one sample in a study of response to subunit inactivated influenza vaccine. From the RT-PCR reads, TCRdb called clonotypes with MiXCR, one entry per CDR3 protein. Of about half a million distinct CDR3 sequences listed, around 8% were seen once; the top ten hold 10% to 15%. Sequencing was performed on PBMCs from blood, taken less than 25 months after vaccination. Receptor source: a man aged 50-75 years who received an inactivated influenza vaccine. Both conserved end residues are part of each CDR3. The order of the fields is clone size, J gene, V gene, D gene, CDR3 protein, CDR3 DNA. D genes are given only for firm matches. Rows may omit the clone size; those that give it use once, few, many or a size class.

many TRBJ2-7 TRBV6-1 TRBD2 CASSAGGGLRSEQYF TGTGCCAGCAGTGCCGGGGGGGGCCTTCGTTCCGAGCAGTACTTC
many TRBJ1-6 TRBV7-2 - CASSLAKGGRSLHF TGTGCCAGCAGCTTAGCTAAAGGTGGGAGATCCCTCCACTTT
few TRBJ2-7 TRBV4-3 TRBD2 CASSQGTSGRAHEQYF TGCGCCAGCAGCCAAGGGACTAGCGGGAGGGCCCACGAGCAGTACTTC
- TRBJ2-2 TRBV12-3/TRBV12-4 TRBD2 CASSPGTRGTGELFF TGTGCCAGCAGTCCCGGGACTAGAGGCACCGGGGAGCTGTTTTTT
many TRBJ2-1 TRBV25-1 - CASSVDINSYNEQFF TGTGCCAGCAGTGTTGACATAAACTCCTACAATGAGCAGTTCTTC
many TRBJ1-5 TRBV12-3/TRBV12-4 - CASSLRGPQHF TGTGCCAGCAGTTTAAGGGGGCCCCAGCATTTT
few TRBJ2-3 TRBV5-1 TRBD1 CASSLGQGASDTQYF TGCGCCAGCAGCCTCGGACAGGGGGCTTCGGATACGCAGTATTTT
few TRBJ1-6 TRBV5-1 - CASSLGRNYNSPLHF TGCGCCAGCAGCTTGGGACGGAACTATAATTCACCCCTCCACTTT
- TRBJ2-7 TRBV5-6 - CASSAGLRSYEQYF TGTGCCAGCAGCGCGGGACTCCGCTCCTACGAGCAGTACTTC
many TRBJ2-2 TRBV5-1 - CASSSMGDYTGELFF TGCGCCAGCAGCTCGATGGGGGATTACACCGGGGAGCTGTTTTTT
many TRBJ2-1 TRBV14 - CASSPSLGTTEQFF TGTGCCAGCAGCCCTTCATTGGGGACAACAGAGCAGTTCTTC
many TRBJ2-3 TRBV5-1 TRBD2 CASSVGLADLTDTQYF TGCGCCAGCAGCGTGGGACTAGCAGACCTCACAGATACGCAGTATTTT
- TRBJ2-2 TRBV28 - CASRLTGTGTGELFF TGTGCCAGCAGGCTAACCGGGACTGGCACCGGGGAGCTGTTTTTT
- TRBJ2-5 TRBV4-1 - CASSRVIWETQYF TGCGCCAGCAGCCGAGTCATTTGGGAGACCCAGTACTTC
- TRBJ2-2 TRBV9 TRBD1 CASSGSFTGTGVTGELFF TGTGCCAGCAGCGGATCATTTACCGGGACAGGGGTTACCGGGGAGCTGTTTTTT
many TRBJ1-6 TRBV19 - CASKLGNSPLHF TGTGCCAGTAAACTGGGAAATTCACCCCTCCACTTT
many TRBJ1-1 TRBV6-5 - CASSSSTENTEAFF TGTGCCAGCAGTTCGTCGACAGAGAACACTGAAGCTTTCTTT
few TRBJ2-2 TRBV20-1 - CSARTANTGELFF TGCAGTGCTAGAACGGCGAACACCGGGGAGCTGTTTTTT
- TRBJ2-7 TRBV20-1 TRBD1 CSALGQGALEQYF TGCAGTGCCCTGGGACAGGGGGCGCTTGAGCAGTACTTC
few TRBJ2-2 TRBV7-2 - CASSLAQGRSTGELFF TGTGCCAGCAGCTTAGCGCAGGGGAGGAGCACCGGGGAGCTGTTTTTT
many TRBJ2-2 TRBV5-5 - CASSLWSSNTGELFF TGTGCCAGCAGCTTGTGGAGCTCGAACACCGGGGAGCTGTTTTTT
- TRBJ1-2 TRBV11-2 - CASSPSGPYGYTF TGTGCCAGCAGCCCCTCCGGTCCGTATGGCTACACCTTC
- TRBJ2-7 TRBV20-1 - CSARIPGSTFGEQYF TGCAGTGCTAGAATCCCCGGGAGTACCTTCGGCGAGCAGTACTTC
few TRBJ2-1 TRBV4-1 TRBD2 CASSPGGRNEQFF TGCGCCAGCAGCCCCGGGGGGAGGAATGAGCAGTTCTTC
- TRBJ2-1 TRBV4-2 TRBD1 CASSQKQGSSYNEQFF TGTGCCAGCAGCCAAAAACAGGGGTCCTCCTACAATGAGCAGTTCTTC
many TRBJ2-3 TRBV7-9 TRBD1 CASSIQGASDTQYF TGTGCCAGCAGCATACAGGGGGCGTCGGATACGCAGTATTTT
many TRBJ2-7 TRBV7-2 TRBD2 CASSLEFGLAGGEQYF TGTGCCAGCAGCTTAGAATTCGGGCTAGCGGGGGGAGAGCAGTACTTC
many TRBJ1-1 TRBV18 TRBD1 CASSHGQGLRTEAFF TGTGCCAGCTCACATGGACAGGGATTGAGGACTGAAGCTTTCTTT
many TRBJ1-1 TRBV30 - CAWSVQGNTEAFF TGTGCCTGGAGTGTACAAGGTAACACTGAAGCTTTCTTT
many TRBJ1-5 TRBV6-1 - CASSERTTWRSSNQPQHF TGTGCCAGCAGTGAAAGAACTACGTGGCGGAGCAGCAATCAGCCCCAGCATTTT
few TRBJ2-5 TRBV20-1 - CSANSATSYQETQYF TGCAGTGCCAATTCCGCCACTTCGTACCAAGAGACCCAGTACTTC
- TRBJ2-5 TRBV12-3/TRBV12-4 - CASSFMTQETQYF TGTGCCAGCAGTTTCATGACCCAAGAGACCCAGTACTTC
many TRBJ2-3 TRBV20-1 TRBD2 CSGFSGSTDTQYF TGCAGTGGATTTAGCGGGAGCACAGATACGCAGTATTTT
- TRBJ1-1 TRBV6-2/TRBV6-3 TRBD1 CASSYANRGPTEAFF TGTGCCAGCAGTTACGCAAACAGGGGGCCCACTGAAGCTTTCTTT
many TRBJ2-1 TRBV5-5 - CASSLRENYNEQFF TGTGCCAGCAGCTTGCGGGAGAACTACAATGAGCAGTTCTTC
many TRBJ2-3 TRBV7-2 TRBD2 CASSSFSGGDTDTQYF TGTGCCAGCAGCTCCTTTAGCGGGGGGGACACAGATACGCAGTATTTT
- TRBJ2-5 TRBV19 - CASSIDGWGRETQYF TGTGCCAGTAGTATAGATGGTTGGGGAAGAGAGACCCAGTACTTC
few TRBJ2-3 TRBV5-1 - CASSWGTGRADTQYF TGCGCCAGCAGCTGGGGAACAGGGCGGGCAGATACGCAGTATTTT
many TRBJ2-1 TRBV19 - CASSQREVYGNEQFF TGTGCCAGTAGCCAAAGGGAGGTGTATGGCAATGAGCAGTTCTTC
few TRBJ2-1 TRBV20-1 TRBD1 CSAPRGQGNYNEQFF TGCAGTGCTCCCAGGGGGCAGGGGAACTACAATGAGCAGTTCTTC
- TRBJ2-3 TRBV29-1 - CSVEFPLDTQYF TGCAGCGTTGAATTTCCGTTAGATACGCAGTATTTT
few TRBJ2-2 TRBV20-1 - CSARLPASAAGELFF TGCAGTGCTAGATTGCCCGCCTCGGCGGCCGGGGAGCTGTTTTTT
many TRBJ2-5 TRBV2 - CASSEFGAYQETQYF TGTGCCAGCAGTGAATTTGGGGCCTACCAAGAGACCCAGTACTTC
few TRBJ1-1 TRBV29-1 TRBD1 CSVWTGGKTEAFF TGCAGCGTTTGGACAGGGGGCAAGACTGAAGCTTTCTTT
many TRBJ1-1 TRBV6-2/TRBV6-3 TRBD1 CASRSPRDRGLNTEAFF TGTGCCAGCAGATCCCCCCGGGACAGGGGTCTGAACACTGAAGCTTTCTTT
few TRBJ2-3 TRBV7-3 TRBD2 CASATSGGSTDTQYF TGTGCCAGCGCGACTAGCGGGGGTAGCACAGATACGCAGTATTTT